The next 19 T cell receptor beta chains were all read from a single sample in a study of T cells in Graves' hyperthyroidism and ophthalmopathy. TCR beta CDR3 region amplification was performed from RNA transcripts. The TCR CDR3 first-round RT-PCR relied on the HTBI primer set. In TCRdb, the multiplex PCR reads were re-called with MiXCR into one record per CDR3 protein. Here the sample spans about 360,000 distinct CDR3 sequences, around 14% being singletons. The sample comprised blood. The receptors shown here come from a woman between 18 and 29 years old with Graves' hyperthyroidism.

This clonotype has at least ten counts. The V and J genes are TRBV28 and TRBJ2-5, with 12 positions matching TRBD1. Looked up from germline, CDR1 is MDHEN and CDR2 is SYDVKM. The CDR3 runs 17 residues. The V gene end was trimmed by 2 bases and the J gene end by 7 bases; junction bases not matched to a gene: 11. CDR3: CASSLLTPGQGAVTQYF. CDR3 sequence (DNA): TGTGCCAGCAGTTTACTTACTCCGGGACAGGGGGCGGTGACCCAGTACTTC. The full variable domain, completed using reference TRBV28 and TRBJ2-5, is DVKVTQSSRYLVKRTGEKVFLECVQDMDHENMFWYRQDPGLGLRLIYFSYDVKMKEKGDIPEGYSVSREKKERFSLILESASTNQTSMYLCASSLLTPGQGAVTQYFGPGTRLLVL.

This clonotype was found many times. This chain uses TRBV20-1 with TRBJ1-1; D remains unclear. Trimming took off 1 base at V and 7 bases at J, with 16 bases between the two ends. Germline V gene sequence: CDR1 DFQATT, CDR2 SNEGSKA (reference sequence). The CDR3 consists of 14 residues. Here the CDR3 reads CSARVQLEVSEAFF. The CDR3 region has the DNA TGCAGTGCTAGAGTCCAATTAGAAGTCAGTGAAGCTTTCTTT.

This clonotype was picked up a small number of times. The genes are TRBV6-2 or TRBV6-3 and TRBJ2-3; 9 positions match TRBD2. Trimming at V came to 8 bases and at J to 1 base, leaving 4 bases not matched to a gene. The CDR3 totals 14 residues. Germline V gene lookup returns CDR1 MNHEY and CDR2 SVGEGT. CDR3 nucleotide sequence: TGTGCCAGCTGGCGGGGGGGCCGCACAGATACGCAGTATTTT. It codes for CASWRGGRTDTQYF.

This clonotype was observed at least ten times. The rearrangement links TRBV11-2 to TRBJ1-4; 7 nucleotides align to TRBD1. The ends lost 5 bases at V and 9 bases at J; junction bases unmatched: 6. The CDR3 covers 13 residues. CDR1 and CDR2 (germline): SGHAT, FQNNGV. CDR3 region: CASSSTGEKKLFF. The CDR3 DNA reads TGTGCCAGCAGCAGCACAGGGGAGAAAAAACTGTTTTTT.

This clonotype has at least ten counts. The chain carries TRBV28 and TRBJ2-7, with D unresolved. Trimming stripped 5 bases from V and 4 bases from J, with 6 bases between. Germline CDR1 is MDHEN and CDR2 is SYDVKM. The CDR3 runs 11 residues. The CDR3 DNA sequence: TGTGCCAGCAGTATAAGGTACGAGCAGTACTTC. It yields the protein CASSIRYEQYF.

This clonotype was counted a few times. V gene TRBV18 combines with J gene TRBJ2-6; a weak D match, TRBD2 (5 bases). This CDR3 comprises 15 residues. V lost 2 bases, J lost 1 base, and 6 bases lay in between. Germline CDR1 is KGHSH and CDR2 is LQKENI. The CDR3 is CASSPRESGANVLTF. Here the CDR3 DNA reads TGTGCCAGCTCACCAAGGGAGTCTGGGGCCAACGTCCTGACTTTC.

This clonotype occurred many times. CDR3 protein: CATSRDAGTLNTEAFF. CDR3 bases: TGTGCCACCAGCAGAGACGCGGGAACTCTGAACACTGAAGCTTTCTTT. This chain connects TRBV15 to TRBJ1-1; D is unclear. Trimming stripped 0 bases from V and 0 bases from J, with 11 bases between. The germline V gene has CDR1 LNHNV and CDR2 YYDKDF (reference sequence). The CDR3 spans 16 residues.

The sample holds a few counts of this clonotype. V gene TRBV20-1 combines with J gene TRBJ1-5, with 9 positions matching TRBD1. The CDR3 has 16 amino acids. V shed 3 bases, J shed 4 bases, and the junction held 10 bases outside the gene matches. Germline-derived CDR1 and CDR2 are DFQATT and SNEGSKA (reference sequence). The CDR3 region has the DNA TGCAGTGCTAGTGAGGCCGGGACAGGGAGTAATCAGCCCCAGCATTTT. Protein: CSASEAGTGSNQPQHF.

This chain links TRBV20-1 with TRBJ2-3; D might be TRBD2 (5 bases). From germline, CDR1 is DFQATT and CDR2 SNEGSKA (reference sequence). The CDR3 extends over 17 amino acids. Between the trimmed V and J ends, which lost 6 bases and 4 bases, there was a span of 26 bases. CDR3: CSATTRGLPFPPDTQYF. CDR3 sequence (DNA): TGCAGTGCCACAACCCGAGGACTCCCGTTTCCCCCAGATACGCAGTATTTT.

The J gene is TRBJ2-7, the V gene TRBV15; 7 bases line up with TRBD2. From germline, CDR1 is LNHNV and CDR2 YYDKDF (reference sequence). The trim removed 5 bases at V and 3 bases at J, leaving 13 bases unmatched. The CDR3 sequence is 16 residues long. The CDR3 region is CATSPGPAGEGYEQYF. The CDR3 DNA sequence: TGTGCCACCAGCCCTGGCCCCGCGGGGGAGGGCTACGAGCAGTACTTC. The full variable domain, completed using reference TRBV15 and TRBJ2-7, is DAMVIQNPRYQVTQFGKPVTLSCSQTLNHNVMYWYQQKSSQAPKLLFHYYDKDFNNEADTPDNFQSRRPNTSFCFLDIRSPGLGDTAMYLCATSPGPAGEGYEQYFGPGTRLTVT.

This clonotype has at least ten counts. The gene calls are TRBV18 and TRBJ1-1; D gene ambiguous. CDR1 and CDR2 (germline): KGHSH, LQKENI. CDR3 length: 15 residues. The V end was cut by 0 bases, the J end by 5 bases, with 13 bases between. The CDR3 sequence is CASSPPHDRATEAFF. In nucleotides, the CDR3 is TGTGCCAGCTCACCACCGCATGATCGAGCTACTGAAGCTTTCTTT.

This clonotype was seen at least ten times. V and J are TRBV18 and TRBJ1-4; unclear D gene. The V gene's germline CDR1 is KGHSH and CDR2 LQKENI. V gave up 0 bases and J gave up 0 bases, with 11 bases separating them. This CDR3 region has 17 residues. The CDR3 DNA reads as TGTGCCAGCTCACCACCAACAGACTATTCAACTAATGAAAAACTGTTTTTT. Translated, it gives CASSPPTDYSTNEKLFF. The full variable domain, with the rest looked up from reference TRBV18 and TRBJ1-4, is NAGVMQNPRHLVRRRGQEARLRCSPMKGHSHVYWYRQLPEEGLKFMVYLQKENIIDESGMPKERFSAEFPKEGPSILRIQQVVRGDSAAYFCASSPPTDYSTNEKLFFGSGTQLSVL.

About this clonotype itself: A much more abundant neighbour one base away suggests this may be a read error. The gene calls are TRBV7-9 and TRBJ2-7; D is tentatively TRBD1 or TRBD2 (5 bases each). Per germline, CDR1 SEHNR and CDR2 FQNEAQ (reference sequence). The CDR3 runs 14 residues. V lost 6 bases and J 7 bases, leaving 19 bases between the germline ends. CDR3: CASSLRGLGIEQYF. The CDR3 region has the DNA TGTGCCAGCAGTTTACGGGGCCTGGGAATTGAGCAGTACTTC.

This clonotype was found many times. CDR3 residues: CASSLPSHLTDTQYF. Written as DNA, the CDR3 is TGTGCCAGCAGTTTGCCTAGCCACCTCACAGATACGCAGTATTTT. V is TRBV28 and J is TRBJ2-3; D is possibly TRBD2 (5 bases). Germline V gene data show CDR1 as MDHEN and CDR2 as SYDVKM. V lost 3 bases and J 2 bases, leaving 12 bases between the germline ends. This CDR3 is 15 amino acids long. The full variable domain, with the rest looked up from reference TRBV28 and TRBJ2-3, is DVKVTQSSRYLVKRTGEKVFLECVQDMDHENMFWYRQDPGLGLRLIYFSYDVKMKEKGDIPEGYSVSREKKERFSLILESASTNQTSMYLCASSLPSHLTDTQYFGPGTRLTVL.

This clonotype appeared a few times. This rearrangement joins TRBV19 to TRBJ2-7, with a weak D call TRBD1 (5 bases). Germline CDR1 is LNHDA and CDR2 is SQIVND (reference sequence). This CDR3 has 13 residues. Trimming stripped 6 bases from V and 3 bases from J, with 12 bases between. CDR3 loop: CASSTRVNYEQYF. CDR3 sequence (DNA): TGTGCCAGTAGCACCAGGGTTAACTACGAGCAGTACTTC.

The chain has TRBV19 and TRBJ1-6; no reliable D call. V lost 5 bases and J lost 9, with 11 bases in between. The CDR3 loop spans 13 amino acids. Germline loops: CDR1 LNHDA, CDR2 SQIVND (reference sequence). Here the CDR3 DNA reads TGTGCCAGTAGTCCCTCGGAGACTTCACCCCTCCACTTT. It translates to CASSPSETSPLHF.

In its sample, this clonotype was seen many times. The chain employs TRBV20-1 and TRBJ1-2, with 8 bases matching TRBD1. The CDR3 is made up of 16 amino acids. CDR1 and CDR2 from the germline V gene are DFQATT and SNEGSKA (reference sequence). With 6 bases clipped from V and 6 bases from J, the junction kept 18 bases outside the gene matches. CDR3 sequence: CSANTFIGQGRHGYTF. In DNA, the CDR3 is TGCAGTGCAAACACCTTCATCGGACAGGGAAGGCATGGCTACACCTTC.

This clonotype showed up many times. The rearrangement uses TRBV7-2 and TRBJ2-2; no clear D gene. V dropped 5 bases and J dropped 4 bases, with 5 bases sitting between them. In germline, CDR1 is SGHTA, CDR2 FQGNSA. The CDR3 contains 12 residues. This chain's CDR3 is CASSLSTGELFF. The DNA for the CDR3 is TGTGCCAGCAGCCTCTCCACCGGGGAGCTGTTTTTT.

This clonotype was counted at least ten times. V is TRBV20-1 and J is TRBJ1-5; the D gene is possibly TRBD1 (5 bases). The CDR3 is made up of 18 amino acids. Germline assignment: CDR1 DFQATT and CDR2 SNEGSKA (reference sequence). V was trimmed by 3 bases and J by 4 bases, leaving 25 bases between them. This chain's CDR3 is CSASIRGPGPGGNQPQHF. CDR3 in DNA: TGCAGTGCTAGTATTCGGGGCCCGGGTCCCGGGGGGAATCAGCCCCAGCATTTT.